This entry is about one T cell receptor beta chain. This sample is part of a study of Tregs in tolerant kidney transplant recipients. The overall study: The nonmyeloablative bone marrow transplants came from related graft donors, with transient mixed chimerism.

Clones were sequenced by immunoSEQ multiplex PCR, and TCRdb holds only the in-frame ones, with some missing. Among tens of thousands of clones listed, 85% to 90% were seen once. This CDR3 has 11 residues. Trimming took off 5 bases at V and 8 bases at J, with 9 bases between the two ends. CDR1 and CDR2 from the germline V gene are SNHLY and FYNNEI. The TCR comes from a human donor who received a combined kidney and bone marrow transplant. The chain uses TRBV2 and TRBJ1-2; no definite D call. Sequenced here: CD4+ T cells from blood, sampled before the transplant. The chain's CDR3 is CASSTLGGYTF. CDR3 coding DNA: TGTGCCAGCAGTACCCTAGGAGGCTACACCTTC.